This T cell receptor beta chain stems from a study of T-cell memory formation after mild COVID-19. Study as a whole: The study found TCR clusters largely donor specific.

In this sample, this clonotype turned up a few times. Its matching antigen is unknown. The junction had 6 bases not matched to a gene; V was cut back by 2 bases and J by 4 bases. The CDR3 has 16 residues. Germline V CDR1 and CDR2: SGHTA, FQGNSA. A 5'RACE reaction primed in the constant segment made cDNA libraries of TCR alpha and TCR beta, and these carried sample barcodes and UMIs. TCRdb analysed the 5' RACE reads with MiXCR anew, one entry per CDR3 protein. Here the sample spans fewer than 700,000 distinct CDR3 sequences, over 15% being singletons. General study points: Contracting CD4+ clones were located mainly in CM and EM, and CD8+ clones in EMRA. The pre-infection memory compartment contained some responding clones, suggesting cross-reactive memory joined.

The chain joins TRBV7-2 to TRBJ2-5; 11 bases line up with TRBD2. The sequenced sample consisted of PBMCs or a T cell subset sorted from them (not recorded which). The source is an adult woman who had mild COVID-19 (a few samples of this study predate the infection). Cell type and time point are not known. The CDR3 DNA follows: TGTGCCAGCAGCTTAAGGGTAGCGGGGGGGCCAGAGACCCAGTACTTC. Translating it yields CASSLRVAGGPETQYF. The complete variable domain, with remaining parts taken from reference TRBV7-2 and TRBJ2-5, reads GAGVSQSPSNKVTEKGKDVELRCDPISGHTALYWYRQSLGQGLEFLIYFQGNSAPDKSGLPSDRFSAERTGGSVSTLTIQRTQQEDSAVYLCASSLRVAGGPETQYFGPGTRLLVL.